The 20 T cell receptor beta chains reported below all come from one sample, sequenced in a study of shared clonotypes between healthy human individuals. Here immunoSEQ multiplex PCR was the method, and the copy in TCRdb shows in-frame clones only, minus some. The profile shows 450,000 to 500,000 clones, more than 65% of them singletons. Sequencing was done on a sample of PBMCs. These receptors were taken from a woman aged 35 to 49 in good health. Some clones in this sample may be carry-over from other donors' samples.

V gene TRBV9 combines with J gene TRBJ2-5; 13 bases map to TRBD2. V was clipped by 0 bases and J by 5 bases; unmatched bases: 7. Germline V gives CDR1 SGDLS, CDR2 YYNGEE. CDR3 length equals 17 residues. The CDR3 reads CASSVEGTSGMAETQYF. In nucleotides, the CDR3 is TGTGCCAGCAGCGTAGAGGGGACTAGCGGGATGGCGGAGACCCAGTACTTC.

As for this clone: Since a far larger clone is one base different, this is likely a read error. The chain carries TRBV2 and TRBJ1-2; D is perhaps TRBD1 (6 bases). The V end lost 7 bases, the J end lost 7 bases, and 22 bases lay between the germline ends. This CDR3 has 15 amino acids. Germline assignment: CDR1 SNHLY and CDR2 FYNNEI. CDR3 loop: CASTQGQGSLGGYTF. The CDR3 DNA reads TGTGCCAGCACGCAGGGGCAGGGCTCCCTAGGTGGCTACACCTTC.

This clone showed up just a few times. The chain couples TRBV20-1 to TRBJ1-1; D gene uncertain. Looked up from germline, CDR1 is DFQATT and CDR2 is SNEGSKA (reference sequence). The V gene lost 5 bases and the J gene lost 5 bases, with 9 bases spanning the gap. This CDR3 has 11 residues. CDR3 coding DNA: TGCAGTGCTCCACGGATTACTGAAGCTTTCTTT. Its translation is CSAPRITEAFF.

Comments on this clone: A far larger clone is one base from this, pointing to a likely read error. The missing conserved phenylalanine or tryptophan at the end of this CDR3 makes a read error likely. J is TRBJ1-2 and V is TRBV28; D might be TRBD1 (6 bases). The CDR3 spans 14 residues. Germline loops: CDR1 MDHEN, CDR2 SYDVKM. The germline V and J ends were trimmed by 2 bases and 4 bases, with 11 bases remaining between them. The CDR3 here is CASSLRQEAYGYTS. The CDR3 coding sequence is TGTGCCAGCAGTTTAAGACAGGAGGCCTATGGCTACACCTCC.

V and J are TRBV9 and TRBJ2-7; TRBD2 agrees at 7 bases. The CDR3 contains 15 residues. Trimming cost V 0 bases and J 7 bases; bases outside gene matches: 10. CDR1 is SGDLS and CDR2 is YYNGEE in the germline V gene. The CDR3 coding sequence is TGTGCCAGCAGCGTAGCCCCCGGGGAGGGCTGGGAGCAGTACTTC. Amino acids: CASSVAPGEGWEQYF.

Turning to this clone: No conserved phenylalanine or tryptophan is present at the end of the CDR3, so a read error is the likely explanation. The DNA is omitted, as the CDR3 cannot be located on it reliably, and the CDR3 follows TCRdb's listing. The chain joins TRBV7-3 to TRBJ1-2. The CDR3 spans 15 amino acids, including both terminal residues. Germline V gene sequence: CDR1 SGHTA, CDR2 FQGTGA. CDR3 region: CASSLAGTGHPPMPG.

Note on this clone: This likely stems from a read error, as it lies one base from a far larger clone. Other DNA variants within this sample encode the same CDR3. The chain employs TRBV2 and TRBJ2-2; D perhaps matches TRBD1 (5 bases). Germline values: CDR1 SNHLY, CDR2 FYNNEI. The CDR3 has 14 amino acids. The V end was cut by 6 bases, the J end by 8 bases, with 16 bases between. The CDR3 spells CASSPLTVTGELFF. The CDR3 DNA follows: TGTGCCAGCAGCCCGTTGACAGTCACTGGGGAGCTGTTTTTT.

The rearrangement joins TRBV7-6 to TRBJ2-7, with 10 positions matching TRBD1. V lost 5 bases, J lost 6 bases, and 10 bases stayed unmatched. The CDR3 spans 15 residues. Germline V gene sequence: CDR1 SGHVS, CDR2 FNYEAQ. The CDR3 loop reads CASSQPGQGFFEQYF. The CDR3 bases are TGTGCCAGCAGCCAACCGGGACAGGGGTTTTTCGAGCAGTACTTC.

This clone showed up just a few times. The chain is built from TRBV19 and TRBJ1-1, with D possibly matching TRBD1 (6 bases). Trimming took 10 bases from V and 0 from J, leaving 12 bases between them. The CDR3 has 13 residues. The V gene's germline CDR1 is LNHDA and CDR2 SQIVND (reference sequence). CDR3 residues: CATGGTLNTEAFF. The CDR3 nucleotides read TGTGCCACCGGGGGCACTTTGAACACTGAAGCTTTCTTT.

The CDR3 loop is CASRDAGLSQETQYF. The CDR3 DNA sequence: TGTGCCAGCAGAGACGCCGGACTATCCCAAGAGACCCAGTACTTC. V and J are TRBV7-6 and TRBJ2-5; possibly TRBD2 for D (6 bases). CDR1 and CDR2 from the germline V gene are SGHVS and FNYEAQ. Deletions cut 6 bases from V and 1 base from J, with 15 bases between. This CDR3 spans 15 amino acids.

The chain has TRBV10-2 and TRBJ1-2; the match to TRBD1 covers 9 bases. V shed 0 bases and J 3 bases; nucleotides not matched to a gene: 2. The germline V gene has CDR1 WSHSY and CDR2 SAAADI. The CDR3 runs to 15 residues. The CDR3 is CASSESTGGDYGYTF. The CDR3 DNA reads as TGCGCCAGCAGTGAGTCGACAGGGGGGGACTATGGCTACACCTTC.

The gene calls are TRBV2 and TRBJ2-7; D may be TRBD1 (6 bases). The CDR3 covers 13 residues. Looked up from germline, CDR1 is SNHLY and CDR2 is FYNNEI. V was pared by 7 bases and J by 4 bases, with 14 bases between. DNA of the CDR3: TGTGCCAGCACCCAAACCAGGGGTTACGAGCAGTACTTC. Encoded protein: CASTQTRGYEQYF.

This chain links TRBV7-9 with TRBJ2-3; TRBD2 matches 7 bases. V dropped 2 bases and J dropped 2; count of bases not matched to a gene: 7. The CDR3 consists of 16 residues. CDR1 and CDR2 from the germline V gene are SEHNR and FQNEAQ (reference sequence). CDR3 protein: CASSLSPGGNTDTQYF. CDR3 coding DNA: TGTGCCAGCAGCTTATCCCCGGGAGGAAACACAGATACGCAGTATTTT.

The rearrangement uses TRBV7-2 and TRBJ1-4, with D unresolved. The CDR3 length is 16 residues. Germline V gene data show CDR1 as SGHTA and CDR2 as FQGNSA. V was pared by 4 bases and J by 2 bases, with 14 bases between. CDR3 sequence reads: CASSSGVLVTNEKLFF. The CDR3 nucleotides are TGTGCCAGCAGCTCCGGAGTCCTGGTGACTAATGAAAAACTGTTTTTT.

To note about this clone: This likely traces to a read error, being one base from a far larger clone. The chain links TRBV11-1 to TRBJ2-5; no definite D call. From germline, CDR1 is SGHAT and CDR2 FQDESV (reference sequence). This CDR3 comprises 14 residues. For the CDR3, the DNA is TGTGCCAGCAGCTTTTCCGGCGGCCAAGAGACCCAGCACTTC. It yields the protein CASSFSGGQETQHF.

A word on this clone: A much larger clone lies one base from this, so it may be a read error. The sample contains more than one DNA sequence encoding this CDR3. V usage is TRBV12-5 and J usage is TRBJ2-3, with D hard to call. This CDR3 contains 14 residues. The germline V and J ends were trimmed by 1 base and 0 bases, with 5 bases remaining between them. The germline CDR1 and CDR2 sequences are LGHNT and FRNRAP. This chain's CDR3 is CASGLGSSTDTQYF. The CDR3 coding sequence is TGTGCTAGTGGTTTGGGGTCTAGCACAGATACGCAGTATTTT.

V usage is TRBV7-9 and J usage is TRBJ2-5; D is possibly TRBD1 (6 bases). Trimming pared 5 bases from V and 2 bases from J, leaving 6 bases between. Germline CDR1 reads SEHNR; CDR2 reads FQNEAQ (reference sequence). This CDR3 has 12 amino acids. The chain's CDR3 is CASSQGQETQYF. The DNA of the CDR3 is TGTGCCAGCAGCCAGGGGCAAGAGACCCAGTACTTC.

The chain employs TRBV28 and TRBJ2-3; 8 bases are a match to TRBD2. Germline CDR1 is MDHEN and CDR2 is SYDVKM. The CDR3 length is 15 residues. V gave up 6 bases and J gave up 0 bases; unmatched junction bases: 5. CDR3 amino acids: CASSIAGTSTDTQYF. CDR3 sequence (DNA): TGTGCCAGCAGCATAGCGGGGACTAGCACAGATACGCAGTATTTT. The whole variable domain, remainder taken from reference TRBV28 and TRBJ2-3, is DVKVTQSSRYLVKRTGEKVFLECVQDMDHENMFWYRQDPGLGLRLIYFSYDVKMKEKGDIPEGYSVSREKKERFSLILESASTNQTSMYLCASSIAGTSTDTQYFGPGTRLTVL.

This clone was seen only a few times. An end of the junction differs from the germline gene, which may be a read error. J is TRBJ1-3 and V is TRBV18; TRBD1 is a possible D gene (5 bases). Germline V gives CDR1 KGHSH, CDR2 LQKENI. CDR3 length: 17 residues. The CDR3 sequence is CASPPYSPGTSGNTIYF. CDR3 in DNA: TGTGCCAGCCCACCATATTCTCCCGGGACCTCTGGAAACACCATATATTTT.

The V gene is TRBV4-2, the J gene TRBJ2-7; TRBD2 matches at 13 bases. The CDR3 consists of 16 residues. Germline CDR1 is LGHNA and CDR2 is YNFKEQ. The V gene end was trimmed by 3 bases and the J gene end by 6 bases; junction bases not matched to a gene: 8. The DNA for the CDR3 is TGTGCCAGCAGCCACCACGGACTAGCGGGAGTTCGCGAGCAGTACTTC. Translated: CASSHHGLAGVREQYF.